The rows below give T cell receptor beta chains drawn from one sample of a study of blood T cell repertoires in COVID-19. The repertoire was sequenced with immunoSEQ multiplex PCR; TCRdb's copy has only in-frame clones and lacks some. The data show hundreds of thousands of clones, more than 75% seen once. Sequences were obtained from PBMCs or T cells enriched from blood (not recorded which). These receptors were taken from a woman aged 50 to 60 who had recovered from COVID-19. Both conserved end residues are part of each CDR3. The D gene is left open where the match is weak. Where a row states a size, it is once, few, many or the class of an expanded clone; other rows omit it.

length: 15
size: -
D: TRBD2
J: TRBJ2-1
V: TRBV6-1
CDR3: CATRGGRAVYNEQFF
DNA: TGTGCCACCCGGGGCGGGAGGGCCGTCTACAATGAGCAGTTCTTC

length: 17
size: -
D: TRBD2
J: TRBJ2-2
V: TRBV7-6
CDR3: CASSLVPSGRSHGELFF
DNA: TGTGCCAGCAGCTTAGTTCCAAGCGGGAGGTCCCACGGGGAGCTGTTTTTT

length: 13
size: -
D: -
J: TRBJ1-1
V: TRBV18
CDR3: CASSPAANTEAFF
DNA: TGTGCCAGCTCTCCCGCGGCTAACACTGAAGCTTTCTTT

length: 14
size: -
D: -
J: TRBJ1-3
V: TRBV18
CDR3: CASSPDSSGNTIYF
DNA: TGTGCCAGCTCACCAGACAGCTCTGGAAACACCATATATTTT

length: 11
size: -
D: -
J: TRBJ2-7
V: TRBV18
CDR3: CASSSGGEQYF
DNA: TGTGCCAGCTCATCTGGAGGAGAGCAGTACTTC

length: 14
size: -
D: TRBD1
J: TRBJ2-1
V: TRBV7-9
CDR3: CASSLAGQYNEQFF
DNA: TGTGCCAGCAGCTTAGCGGGACAGTACAATGAGCAGTTCTTC

length: 15
size: -
D: TRBD1
J: TRBJ1-4
V: TRBV18
CDR3: CASSALQGAEEKLFF
DNA: TGTGCCAGCTCAGCGTTACAGGGGGCCGAAGAAAAACTGTTTTTT

length: 15
size: -
D: TRBD2
J: TRBJ2-7
V: TRBV5-8
CDR3: CASSLDLAGAYEQYF
DNA: TGTGCCAGCAGCTTGGATCTAGCGGGAGCCTACGAGCAGTACTTC

length: 15
size: -
D: -
J: TRBJ1-5
V: TRBV19
CDR3: CASSIAGYANQPQHF
DNA: TGTGCCAGTAGTATAGCAGGGTATGCCAATCAGCCCCAGCATTTT

length: 16
size: -
D: TRBD2
J: TRBJ2-3
V: TRBV28
CDR3: CASSLSSGRYGDTQYF
DNA: TGTGCCAGCAGTCTCTCTAGCGGGAGATATGGAGATACGCAGTATTTT

length: 16
size: -
D: TRBD1
J: TRBJ2-6
V: TRBV6-4
CDR3: CASSGDSSSGANVLTF
DNA: TGTGCCAGCAGTGGGGACAGCAGCTCTGGGGCCAACGTCCTGACTTTC

length: 12
size: -
D: -
J: TRBJ1-2
V: TRBV27
CDR3: CASYGGASGYTF
DNA: TGTGCCAGCTATGGCGGGGCCAGTGGCTACACCTTC

length: 16
size: -
D: TRBD1
J: TRBJ2-2
V: TRBV24-1
CDR3: CATSDPGQGDTGELFF
DNA: TGTGCCACCAGTGATCCGGGACAGGGCGACACCGGGGAGCTGTTTTTT

length: 14
size: -
D: TRBD2
J: TRBJ2-1
V: TRBV9
CDR3: CASQREANNNEQFF
DNA: TGTGCCTCCCAGCGGGAGGCGAACAACAATGAGCAGTTCTTC

length: 14
size: once
D: -
J: TRBJ2-4
V: TRBV9
CDR3: CASSDPGGPGIQYF
DNA: TGTGCCAGCAGCGACCCCGGGGGGCCAGGCATTCAGTACTTC

length: 14
size: -
D: -
J: TRBJ1-6
V: TRBV25-1
CDR3: CASSDFRDNSPLHF
DNA: TGTGCCAGCAGTGATTTCAGGGATAATTCACCCCTCCACTTT

length: 15
size: -
D: -
J: TRBJ1-5
V: TRBV19
CDR3: CASSRITVSNQPQHF
DNA: TGTGCCAGTAGTAGAATTACAGTTAGCAATCAGCCCCAGCATTTT

length: 16
size: -
D: -
J: TRBJ2-4
V: TRBV29-1
CDR3: CSVEVGTTKARNIQYF
DNA: TGCAGCGTTGAAGTCGGGACAACGAAAGCGCGGAACATTCAGTACTTC

length: 15
size: few
D: -
J: TRBJ1-5
V: TRBV28
CDR3: CASSWDGGVNQPQHF
DNA: TGTGCCAGCAGTTGGGACGGAGGGGTTAATCAGCCCCAGCATTTT

length: 15
size: few
D: -
J: TRBJ2-7
V: TRBV5-4
CDR3: CASSPRGGSTYEQYF
DNA: TGTGCCAGCAGCCCTCGAGGGGGTTCGACCTACGAGCAGTACTTC

length: 11
size: -
D: -
J: TRBJ1-5
V: TRBV2
CDR3: CASSESAGQHF
DNA: TGTGCCAGCAGTGAGTCGGCGGGACAGCATTTT